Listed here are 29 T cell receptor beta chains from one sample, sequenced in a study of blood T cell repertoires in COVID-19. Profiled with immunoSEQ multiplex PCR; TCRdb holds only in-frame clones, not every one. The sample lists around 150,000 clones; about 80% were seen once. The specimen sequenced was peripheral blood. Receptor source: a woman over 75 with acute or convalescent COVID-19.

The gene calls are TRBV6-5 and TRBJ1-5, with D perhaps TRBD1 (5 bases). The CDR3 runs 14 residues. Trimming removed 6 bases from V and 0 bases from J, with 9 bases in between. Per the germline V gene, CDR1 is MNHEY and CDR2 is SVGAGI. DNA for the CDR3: TGTGCCAGCAGGCGACAGAATAGCAATCAGCCCCAGCATTTT. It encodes CASRRQNSNQPQHF.

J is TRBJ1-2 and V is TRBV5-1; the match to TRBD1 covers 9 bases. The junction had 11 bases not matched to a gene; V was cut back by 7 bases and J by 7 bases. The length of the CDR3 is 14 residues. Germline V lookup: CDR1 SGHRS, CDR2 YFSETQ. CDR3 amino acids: CASRQGQGEGGYTF. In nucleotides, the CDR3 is TGCGCCAGCCGCCAGGGACAGGGAGAGGGTGGCTACACCTTC.

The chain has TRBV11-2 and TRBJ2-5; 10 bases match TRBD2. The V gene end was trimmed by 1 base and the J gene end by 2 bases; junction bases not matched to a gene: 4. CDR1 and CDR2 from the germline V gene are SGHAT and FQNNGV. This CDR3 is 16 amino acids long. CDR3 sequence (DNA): TGTGCCAGCAGCTTAGGAGCGGGAGGGCGTCAAGAGACCCAGTACTTC. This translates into CASSLGAGGRQETQYF.

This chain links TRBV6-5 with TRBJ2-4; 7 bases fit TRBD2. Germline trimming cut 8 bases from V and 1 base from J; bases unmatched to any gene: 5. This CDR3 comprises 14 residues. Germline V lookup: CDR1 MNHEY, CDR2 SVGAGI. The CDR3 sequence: CASRREVAKNIQYF. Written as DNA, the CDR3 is TGTGCCAGCCGTCGGGAGGTCGCCAAAAACATTCAGTACTTC.

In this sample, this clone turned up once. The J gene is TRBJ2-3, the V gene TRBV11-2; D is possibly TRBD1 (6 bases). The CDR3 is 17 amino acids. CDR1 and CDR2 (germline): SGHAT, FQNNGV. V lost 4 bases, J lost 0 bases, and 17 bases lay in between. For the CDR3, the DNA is TGTGCCAGCAGCTCCCGAGACAGGCCTACTAGCACAGATACGCAGTATTTT. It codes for CASSSRDRPTSTDTQYF.

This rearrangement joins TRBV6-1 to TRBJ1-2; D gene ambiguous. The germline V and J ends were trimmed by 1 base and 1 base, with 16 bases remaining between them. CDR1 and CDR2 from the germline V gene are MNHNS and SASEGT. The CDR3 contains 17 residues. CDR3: CASSEGAGRIYNYGYTF. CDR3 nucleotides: TGTGCCAGCAGTGAAGGTGCTGGGCGAATCTATAACTATGGCTACACCTTC.

CDR3 sequence (DNA): TGTGCCAGCAGCCAAGATGTTTGGCCCCAGTACTTC. This gives the protein CASSQDVWPQYF. The chain uses TRBV14 and TRBJ2-7; no firm D call. Deletions cut 0 bases from V and 10 bases from J, with 10 bases between. This CDR3 contains 12 residues. The germline V gene has CDR1 SGHDN and CDR2 FVKESK.

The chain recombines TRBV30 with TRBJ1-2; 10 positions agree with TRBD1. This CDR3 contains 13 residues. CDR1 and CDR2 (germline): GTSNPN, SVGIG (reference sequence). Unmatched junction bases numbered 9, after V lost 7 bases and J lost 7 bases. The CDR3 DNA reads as TGTGCCTCGACAGGGGACAGGGGTGGTGGCTACACCTTC. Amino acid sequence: CASTGDRGGGYTF.

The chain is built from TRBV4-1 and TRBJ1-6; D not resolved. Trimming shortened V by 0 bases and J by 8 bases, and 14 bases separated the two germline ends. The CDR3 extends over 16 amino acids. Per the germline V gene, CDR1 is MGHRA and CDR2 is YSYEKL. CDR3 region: CASSQEAGLEYSPLHF. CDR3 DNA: TGCGCCAGCAGCCAAGAAGCCGGGTTGGAGTATTCACCCCTCCACTTT.

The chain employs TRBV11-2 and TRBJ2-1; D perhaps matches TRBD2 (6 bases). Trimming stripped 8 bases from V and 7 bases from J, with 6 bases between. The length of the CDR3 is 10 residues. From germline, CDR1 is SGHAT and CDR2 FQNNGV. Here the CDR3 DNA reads TGTGCCAGCGGGGGGAATGAGCAGTTCTTC. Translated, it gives CASGGNEQFF.

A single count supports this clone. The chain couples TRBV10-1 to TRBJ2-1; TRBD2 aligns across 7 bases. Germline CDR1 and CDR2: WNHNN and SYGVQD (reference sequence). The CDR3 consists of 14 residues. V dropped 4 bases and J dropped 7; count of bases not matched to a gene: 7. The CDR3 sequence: CASSVAGVRNEQFF. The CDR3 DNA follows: TGCGCCAGCAGTGTGGCGGGAGTTCGGAATGAGCAGTTCTTC.

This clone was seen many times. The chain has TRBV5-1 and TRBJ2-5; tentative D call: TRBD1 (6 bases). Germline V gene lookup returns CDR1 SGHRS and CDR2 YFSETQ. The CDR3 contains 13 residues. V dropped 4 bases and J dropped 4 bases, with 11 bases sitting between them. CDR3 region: CASSANRAETQYF. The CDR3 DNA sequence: TGCGCCAGCAGCGCCAACAGGGCAGAGACCCAGTACTTC.

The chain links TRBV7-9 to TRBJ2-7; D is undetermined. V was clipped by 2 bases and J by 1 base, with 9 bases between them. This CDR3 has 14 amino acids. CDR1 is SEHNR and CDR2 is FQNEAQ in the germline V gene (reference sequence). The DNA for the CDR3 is TGTGCCAGCAGCTTAACTGGAGCGTCCTACGAGCAGTACTTC. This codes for CASSLTGASYEQYF.

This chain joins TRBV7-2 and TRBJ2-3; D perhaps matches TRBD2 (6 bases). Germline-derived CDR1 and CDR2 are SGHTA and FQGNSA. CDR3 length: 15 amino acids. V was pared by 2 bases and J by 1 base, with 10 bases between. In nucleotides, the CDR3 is TGTGCCAGCAGCTTACGCGAGCGGGGCACAGATACGCAGTATTTT. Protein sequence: CASSLRERGTDTQYF.

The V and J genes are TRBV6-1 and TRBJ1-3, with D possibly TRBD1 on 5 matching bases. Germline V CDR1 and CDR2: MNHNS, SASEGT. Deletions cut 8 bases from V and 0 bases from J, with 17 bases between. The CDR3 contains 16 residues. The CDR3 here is CASGVWGRTSGNTIYF. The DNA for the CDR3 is TGTGCCAGCGGTGTTTGGGGCCGAACCTCTGGAAACACCATATATTTT.

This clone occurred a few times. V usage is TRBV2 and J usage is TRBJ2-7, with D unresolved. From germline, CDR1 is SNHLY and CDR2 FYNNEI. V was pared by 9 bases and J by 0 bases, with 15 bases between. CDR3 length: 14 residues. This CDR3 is CASAERLASYEQYF. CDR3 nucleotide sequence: TGTGCCAGTGCTGAGCGACTCGCCTCCTACGAGCAGTACTTC.

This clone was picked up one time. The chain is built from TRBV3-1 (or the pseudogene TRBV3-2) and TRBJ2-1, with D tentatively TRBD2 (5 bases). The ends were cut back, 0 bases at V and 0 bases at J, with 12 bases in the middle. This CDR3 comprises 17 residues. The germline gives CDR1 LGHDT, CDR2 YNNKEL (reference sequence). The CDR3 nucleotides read TGTGCCAGCAGCCAAGATTCCCCGGGATTCTCCTACAATGAGCAGTTCTTC. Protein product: CASSQDSPGFSYNEQFF.

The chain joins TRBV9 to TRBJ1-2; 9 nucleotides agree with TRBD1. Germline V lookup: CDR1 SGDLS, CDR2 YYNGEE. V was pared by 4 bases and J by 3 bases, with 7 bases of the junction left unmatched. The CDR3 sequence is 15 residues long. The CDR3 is CASSSRTGGDYGYTF. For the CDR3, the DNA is TGTGCCAGCAGCTCCCGAACAGGGGGCGACTATGGCTACACCTTC.

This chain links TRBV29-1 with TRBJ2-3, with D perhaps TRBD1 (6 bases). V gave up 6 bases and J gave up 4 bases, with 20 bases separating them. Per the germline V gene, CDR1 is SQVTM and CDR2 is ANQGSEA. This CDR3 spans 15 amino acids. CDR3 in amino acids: CSVLDSSVNPDTQYF. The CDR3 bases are TGCAGCGTCCTGGACAGTTCGGTCAATCCAGATACGCAGTATTTT.

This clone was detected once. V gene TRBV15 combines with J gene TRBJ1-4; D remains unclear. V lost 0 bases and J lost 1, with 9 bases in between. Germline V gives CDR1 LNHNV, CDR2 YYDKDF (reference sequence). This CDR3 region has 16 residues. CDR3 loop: CATSRDRTGTNEKLFF. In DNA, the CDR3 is TGTGCCACCAGCAGAGATCGGACTGGAACTAATGAAAAACTGTTTTTT.

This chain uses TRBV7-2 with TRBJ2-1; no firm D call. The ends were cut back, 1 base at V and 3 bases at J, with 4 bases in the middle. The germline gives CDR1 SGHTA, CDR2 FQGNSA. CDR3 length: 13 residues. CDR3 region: CASSLDNYNEQFF. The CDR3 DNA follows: TGTGCCAGCAGCTTAGATAACTACAATGAGCAGTTCTTC.

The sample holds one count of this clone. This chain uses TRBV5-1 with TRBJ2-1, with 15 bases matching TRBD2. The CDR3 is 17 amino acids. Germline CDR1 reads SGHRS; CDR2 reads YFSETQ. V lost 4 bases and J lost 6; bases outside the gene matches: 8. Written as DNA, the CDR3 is TGCGCCAGCAGCCCCGGACTAGCGGGAGGGCTGGGCAATGAGCAGTTCTTC. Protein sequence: CASSPGLAGGLGNEQFF.

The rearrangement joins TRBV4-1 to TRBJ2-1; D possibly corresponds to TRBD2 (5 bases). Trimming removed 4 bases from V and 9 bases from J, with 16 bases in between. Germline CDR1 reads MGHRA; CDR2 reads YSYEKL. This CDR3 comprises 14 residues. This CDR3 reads CASSRAPLRGEQFF. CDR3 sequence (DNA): TGCGCCAGCAGCCGAGCCCCTCTTCGGGGTGAGCAGTTCTTC.

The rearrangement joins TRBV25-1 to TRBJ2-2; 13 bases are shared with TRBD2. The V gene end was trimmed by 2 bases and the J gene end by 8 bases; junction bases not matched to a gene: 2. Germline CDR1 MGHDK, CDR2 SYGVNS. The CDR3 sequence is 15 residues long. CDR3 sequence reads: CASSERTSGGGELFF. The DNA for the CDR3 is TGTGCCAGCAGTGAAAGGACTAGCGGGGGAGGGGAGCTGTTTTTT.

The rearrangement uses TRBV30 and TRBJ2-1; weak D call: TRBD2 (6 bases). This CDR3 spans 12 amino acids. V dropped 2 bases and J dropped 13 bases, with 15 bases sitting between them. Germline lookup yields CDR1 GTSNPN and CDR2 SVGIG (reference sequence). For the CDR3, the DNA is TGTGCCTGGAGTCCCGGGACTCCTCCTCAGTTCTTC. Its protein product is CAWSPGTPPQFF.

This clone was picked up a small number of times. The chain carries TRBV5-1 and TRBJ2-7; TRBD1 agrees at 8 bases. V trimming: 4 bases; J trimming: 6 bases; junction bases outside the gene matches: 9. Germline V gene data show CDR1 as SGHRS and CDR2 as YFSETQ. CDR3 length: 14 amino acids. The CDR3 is CASSPTGAEGEQYF. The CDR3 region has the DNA TGCGCCAGCAGCCCGACAGGGGCTGAGGGCGAGCAGTACTTC.

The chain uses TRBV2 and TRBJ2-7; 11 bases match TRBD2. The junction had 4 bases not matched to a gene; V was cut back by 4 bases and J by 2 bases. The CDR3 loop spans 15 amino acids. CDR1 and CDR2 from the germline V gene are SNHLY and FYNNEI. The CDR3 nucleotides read TGTGCCAGCAGTGCCCCGACTAGCGGGACCTACGAGCAGTACTTC. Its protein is CASSAPTSGTYEQYF.

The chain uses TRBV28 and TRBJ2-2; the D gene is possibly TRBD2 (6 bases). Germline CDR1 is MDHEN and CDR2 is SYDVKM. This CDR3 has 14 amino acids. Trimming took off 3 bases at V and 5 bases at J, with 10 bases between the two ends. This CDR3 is CASSLVGGTGELFF. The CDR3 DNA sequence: TGTGCCAGCAGTTTGGTGGGGGGAACCGGGGAGCTGTTTTTT.

This chain's CDR3 is CAWREGLAALFGNEQFF. In DNA form, the CDR3 reads TGTGCCTGGAGAGAGGGACTAGCGGCCCTGTTTGGTAATGAGCAGTTCTTC. The V call is TRBV30, the J call TRBJ2-1, with 11 bases that match TRBD2. Germline CDR1 reads GTSNPN; CDR2 reads SVGIG (reference sequence). This CDR3 comprises 17 residues. The ends lost 3 bases at V and 7 bases at J; junction bases unmatched: 14.